This entry lists 24 T cell receptor beta chains sequenced from one sample in a study of T cells in Graves' hyperthyroidism and ophthalmopathy. Researchers amplified the TCR beta CDR3 regions from RNA transcripts. The primer set for the first-round RT-PCR of the TCR CDR3 was HTBI. TCRdb analysed the multiplex PCR reads with MiXCR anew, one entry per CDR3 protein. The table shows 300,000 to 450,000 distinct CDR3 sequences, with roughly 18% occurring only once. The specimen was blood. Receptors were obtained from a woman aged 40 to 55 with Graves' ophthalmopathy.

This clonotype was counted many times. This chain joins TRBV19 and TRBJ1-1; D uncertain. Trimming removed 4 bases from V and 5 bases from J, with 11 bases in between. Germline V CDR1 and CDR2: LNHDA, SQIVND (reference sequence). The CDR3 totals 13 residues. CDR3 protein: CASSTLGLTEAFF. CDR3 in DNA: TGTGCCAGTAGTACTCTGGGCTTGACTGAAGCTTTCTTT.

This clonotype was counted once. V and J are TRBV29-1 and TRBJ2-7; TRBD1 is a possible D gene (5 bases). V was clipped by 4 bases and J by 5 bases, with 9 bases between them. The length of the CDR3 is 11 residues. Germline assignment: CDR1 SQVTM and CDR2 ANQGSEA. CDR3 protein: CSVGRRDEQYF. The CDR3, as DNA: TGCAGCGTTGGCCGCAGGGACGAGCAGTACTTC.

This clonotype was found many times. The rearrangement joins TRBV12-3 or TRBV12-4 to TRBJ1-1, with 8 bases identical to TRBD1. With V trimmed by 5 bases and J by 0 bases, 8 bases remained unmatched. The CDR3 consists of 16 residues. The CDR3 nucleotides are TGTGCCAGCAGTCTCGGACAGGGTGGTATGAACACTGAAGCTTTCTTT. This translates into CASSLGQGGMNTEAFF.

This clonotype was found many times. The V gene is TRBV20-1, the J gene TRBJ2-5; D unclear. Germline-derived CDR1 and CDR2 are DFQATT and SNEGSKA (reference sequence). With 3 bases removed from V and 2 bases from J, the gap between germline ends came to 4 bases. This CDR3 contains 11 residues. In nucleotides, the CDR3 is TGCAGTGCTAGTACACAAGAGACCCAGTACTTC. Translating it yields CSASTQETQYF.

The rearrangement uses TRBV29-1 and TRBJ2-5; either TRBD1 or TRBD2 may supply D (5 bases each). Germline lookup yields CDR1 SQVTM and CDR2 ANQGSEA. This CDR3 region has 13 residues. Trimming cost V 4 bases and J 5 bases, with 14 bases left between them. The CDR3 nucleotides are TGCAGCGTTGTACGGGCTGAGGGGGAGACCCAGTACTTC. Protein product: CSVVRAEGETQYF. The whole variable domain, filled in from reference TRBV29-1 and TRBJ2-5, reads SAVISQKPSRDICQRGTSLTIQCQVDSQVTMMFWYRQQPGQSLTLIATANQGSEATYESGFVIDKFPISRPNLTFSTLTVSNMSPEDSSIYLCSVVRAEGETQYFGPGTRLLVL.

This clonotype was observed at least ten times. The chain recombines TRBV6-2 or TRBV6-3 with TRBJ1-1; D unclear. The V gene's germline CDR1 is MNHEY and CDR2 SVGEGT. V dropped 5 bases and J dropped 7 bases, with 14 bases sitting between them. This CDR3 contains 13 residues. CDR3 in amino acids: CASSQIKHFEAFF. Written as DNA, the CDR3 is TGTGCCAGCAGTCAGATAAAACACTTTGAAGCTTTCTTT.

There are many counts of this clonotype. The chain carries TRBV7-6 and TRBJ2-7; a weak D match, TRBD2 (7 bases). The CDR3 is 16 amino acids. Between the trimmed V and J ends, which lost 0 bases and 6 bases, there was a span of 18 bases. Germline V gene sequence: CDR1 SGHVS, CDR2 FNYEAQ. CDR3 residues: CASSLAQGRGAGEQYF. The CDR3 DNA follows: TGTGCCAGCAGCTTAGCCCAAGGTCGGGGGGCGGGCGAGCAGTACTTC.

This rearrangement joins TRBV28 to TRBJ1-1; D might be TRBD1 (5 bases). The CDR3 has 14 residues. Germline loops: CDR1 MDHEN, CDR2 SYDVKM. V lost 6 bases to trimming and J lost 5 bases, with 16 bases between them. The CDR3 loop is CASSLPLGGTEAFF. CDR3 DNA: TGTGCCAGCAGCCTACCCCTGGGGGGGACTGAAGCTTTCTTT.

The gene calls are TRBV28 and TRBJ1-1, with 9 bases identical to TRBD1. The trim removed 2 bases at V and 5 bases at J, leaving 3 bases unmatched. The CDR3 loop spans 14 amino acids. CDR1 and CDR2 (germline): MDHEN, SYDVKM. Written as DNA, the CDR3 is TGTGCCAGCAGTTTAAGGGACAGGGATACTGAAGCTTTCTTT. This translates into CASSLRDRDTEAFF.

This clonotype was seen repeatedly, ten times or more. This sequence joins TRBV12-3 or TRBV12-4 and TRBJ1-1, with D hard to call. V dropped 5 bases and J dropped 7 bases, with 14 bases sitting between them. The CDR3 is 13 residues long. The CDR3, as DNA: TGTGCCAGCAGTGTTACAGCGGAACTTGAAGCTTTCTTT. It is translated as CASSVTAELEAFF.

This clonotype was detected many times. The chain is built from TRBV24-1 and TRBJ2-2, with D possibly TRBD2 on 7 matching bases. V was shortened by 5 bases and J by 4 bases, with 19 bases between the two germline ends. The CDR3 spans 17 residues. The germline CDR1 and CDR2 sequences are KGHDR and SFDVKD. The CDR3 DNA is TGTGCCACCAGTGCCGAAGCCGGGGGGCGAGGCACCGGGGAGCTGTTTTTT. It is translated as CATSAEAGGRGTGELFF.

Concerning this clonotype: A read error is possible here, since a much larger clone lies one base away. The chain employs TRBV30 and TRBJ2-5; D is uncertain. The CDR3 contains 10 residues. Between the trimmed V and J ends, which lost 1 base and 7 bases, there was a span of 4 bases. Germline V gives CDR1 GTSNPN, CDR2 SVGIG (reference sequence). The DNA for the CDR3 is TGTGCCTGGAGTGGGGGGACCCAGTACTTC. Protein sequence: CAWSGGTQYF.

J is TRBJ1-2 and V is TRBV5-6; D gene uncertain. V lost 2 bases and J lost 3, with 8 bases in between. From germline, CDR1 is SGHDT and CDR2 YYEEEE. The CDR3 runs to 13 residues. CDR3 amino acids: CASSLQPDYGYTF. The CDR3 DNA reads TGTGCCAGCAGCTTACAGCCCGACTATGGCTACACCTTC.

This chain joins TRBV30 and TRBJ1-1; no clear D. With 4 bases removed from V and 4 bases from J, the gap between germline ends came to 13 bases. Germline CDR1 is GTSNPN and CDR2 is SVGIG (reference sequence). CDR3 length equals 13 residues. The CDR3 reads CAWNTESATEAFF. DNA for the CDR3: TGTGCCTGGAATACAGAATCTGCCACTGAAGCTTTCTTT.

This clonotype was found many times. This chain joins TRBV6-5 and TRBJ1-1; D not resolved. CDR1 MNHEY and CDR2 SVGAGI come from the germline V gene. The CDR3 loop spans 16 amino acids. Trimming cost V 2 bases and J 5 bases, with 18 bases left between them. CDR3 nucleotides: TGTGCCAGCAGTTACATCTCAGCCTCCGGCGGGACTGAAGCTTTCTTT. It is translated as CASSYISASGGTEAFF.

The chain couples TRBV6-2 or TRBV6-3 to TRBJ2-2; 7 nucleotides align to TRBD1. The J segment lost 6 bases and the V segment lost 6 bases, leaving 4 bases of the junction unmatched. The germline CDR1 and CDR2 sequences are MNHEY and SVGEGT. The CDR3 spans 13 residues. The CDR3: CASRQTGPGELFF. The CDR3 bases are TGTGCCAGCAGACAGACAGGGCCCGGGGAGCTGTTTTTT.

At least ten counts were recorded for this clonotype. The genes are TRBV20-1 and TRBJ2-5; TRBD2 matches at 16 bases. The germline gives CDR1 DFQATT, CDR2 SNEGSKA (reference sequence). CDR3 length: 18 amino acids. J lost 4 bases, V lost 3 bases, and 11 bases had no gene match. CDR3 nucleotides: TGCAGTGCTAGTCGAGCGGGACTAGCGGGAGGGGAAGGAGAGACCCAGTACTTC. Amino acid sequence: CSASRAGLAGGEGETQYF.

This clonotype was picked up a small number of times. The rearrangement links TRBV12-3 or TRBV12-4 to TRBJ1-2; 9 bases are shared with TRBD1. V trimming: 6 bases; J trimming: 7 bases; junction bases outside the gene matches: 6. The CDR3 is made up of 13 amino acids. CDR3 loop: CASRDRGRTGYTF. The CDR3 DNA follows: TGTGCCAGCAGGGACAGGGGCCGGACTGGCTACACCTTC.

This clonotype came up many times. The J gene is TRBJ2-7, the V gene TRBV6-5; 11 nucleotides agree with TRBD1. This CDR3 comprises 16 residues. Looked up from germline, CDR1 is MNHEY and CDR2 is SVGAGI. The trim removed 5 bases at V and 0 bases at J, leaving 6 bases unmatched. The CDR3 DNA sequence: TGTGCCAGCAGTACCCAGGACAGGGGGCGCTCCTACGAGCAGTACTTC. It yields the protein CASSTQDRGRSYEQYF.

This clonotype was recorded a few times. The junction departs from the called germline gene at one end, perhaps through a read error. The chain recombines TRBV10-3 with TRBJ2-6; the match to TRBD1 covers 9 bases. Per germline, CDR1 ENHRY and CDR2 SYGVKD. This CDR3 is built from 18 residues. This CDR3 reads CAIGHGTGSLTGANILTF. Written as DNA, the CDR3 is TGTGCCATAGGCCATGGGACAGGGAGCCTCACTGGGGCCAACATCCTGACTTTC.

In this sample, this clonotype turned up many times. This CDR3 is CASSRTLGTVGTGELFF. The CDR3 DNA follows: TGTGCCAGCAGTAGAACATTAGGGACAGTGGGAACCGGGGAGCTGTTTTTT. The chain uses TRBV27 and TRBJ2-2; 7 bases align to TRBD1. CDR3 length: 17 residues. The J segment lost 5 bases and the V segment lost 5 bases, leaving 14 bases of the junction unmatched. CDR1 is MNHEY, CDR2 SMNVEV, per germline (reference sequence).

This clonotype came up many times. The chain has TRBV28 and TRBJ2-7; D perhaps matches TRBD2 (5 bases). Germline CDR1 MDHEN, CDR2 SYDVKM. The CDR3 is made up of 14 amino acids. V dropped 1 base and J dropped 2 bases, with 9 bases sitting between them. CDR3 in amino acids: CASSLSPGTYEQYF. Written as DNA, the CDR3 is TGTGCCAGCAGTTTATCCCCGGGAACCTACGAGCAGTACTTC.

This clonotype was recorded at least ten times. The chain joins TRBV20-1 to TRBJ2-7, with D possibly TRBD1 on 6 matching bases. Trimming took off 3 bases at V and 3 bases at J, with 18 bases between the two ends. The germline gives CDR1 DFQATT, CDR2 SNEGSKA (reference sequence). This CDR3 comprises 15 residues. The CDR3 DNA reads TGCAGTGCTAGCCGGACCGGGACAACTAACTACGAGCAGTACTTC. Translating gives CSASRTGTTNYEQYF.

This clonotype was picked up many times. DNA of the CDR3: TGTGCCAGCAGTACGACTAGTCGGGGCCACATTCAGTACTTC. Translating gives CASSTTSRGHIQYF. This chain links TRBV6-2 or TRBV6-3 with TRBJ2-4; D possibly corresponds to TRBD2 (6 bases). Germline V CDR1 and CDR2: MNHEY, SVGEGT. Trimming pared 5 bases from V and 8 bases from J, leaving 16 bases between. The CDR3 length is 14 residues.